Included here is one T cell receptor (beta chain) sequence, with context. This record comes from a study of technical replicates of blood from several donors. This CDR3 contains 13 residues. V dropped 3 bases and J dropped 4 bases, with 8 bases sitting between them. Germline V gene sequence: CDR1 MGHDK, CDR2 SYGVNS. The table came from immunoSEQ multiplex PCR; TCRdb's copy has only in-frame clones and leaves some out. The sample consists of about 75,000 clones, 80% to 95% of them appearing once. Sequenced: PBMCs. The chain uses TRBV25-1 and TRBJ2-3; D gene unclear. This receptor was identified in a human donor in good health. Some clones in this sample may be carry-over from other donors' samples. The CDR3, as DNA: TGTGCCAGCAGTGATGCCAGTGCAGATACGCAGTATTTT. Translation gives CASSDASADTQYF.